Below, one T cell receptor (beta chain) is given with its context. Its antigen is not known. Noted time point: cycle 4 day 1 (C4D1), after about 6 weeks of nivolumab. Every patient was affected by relapse after autologous stem cell transplantation, while exposure to brentuximab vedotin was not uniform. The sample comes from a study of PD-1 blockade in classical Hodgkin lymphoma. Study results and limitations: For complete responders, baseline diversity was comparable to that of newly diagnosed patients.

The germline gives CDR1 WSHSY, CDR2 SAAADI. The germline V and J ends were trimmed by 3 bases and 3 bases, with 10 bases remaining between them. This CDR3 spans 14 amino acids. Sequencing used immunoSEQ multiplex PCR; TCRdb keeps in-frame clones, though not all of them. The sample yields 75,000 to 100,000 clones, 93% seen once. This sequence joins TRBV10-2 and TRBJ2-3, with D unresolved. This sequence originates from a human donor with classical Hodgkin lymphoma. The specimen comprised peripheral blood mononuclear cells (PBMCs), sampled before the fourth cycle of nivolumab. CDR3 DNA: TGCGCCAGCAGTGATAGAGCGCGGACAGATACGCAGTATTTT. This gives the protein CASSDRARTDTQYF.